This is a list of T cell receptor beta chains from one sample in a study of T cells in Graves' hyperthyroidism and ophthalmopathy. Each CDR3 protein is one row after TCRdb ran MiXCR on the multiplex PCR reads. Among roughly 240,000 distinct CDR3 sequences listed, approximately 25% were seen once. The sequenced sample consisted of blood. These receptors all stem from a woman aged 40 to 50 with Graves' ophthalmopathy. Each CDR3 is given with its conserved first and last residue. D genes are given only for firm matches. Clone size is not always given. Where it is, it says once, few, many or a class for expanded clones.

TRBJ1-1,TRBV20-1,NA,few,CSGQPPPNTEAFF,TGCAGTGGGCAGCCCCCCCCGAACACTGAAGCTTTCTTT
TRBJ1-1,TRBV7-3,NA,many,CASSPLAQVSTEAFF,TGTGCCAGCAGCCCCCTGGCGCAGGTTAGCACTGAAGCTTTCTTT
TRBJ2-2,TRBV11-2,NA,many,CASSFFSNTGELFF,TGTGCCAGCAGCTTCTTTTCCAACACCGGGGAGCTGTTTTTT
TRBJ2-7,TRBV5-1,NA,many,CASSPDGSSYEQYF,TGCGCCAGCAGCCCGGACGGTAGCTCCTACGAGCAGTACTTC
TRBJ2-2,TRBV2,TRBD2,many,CASRKTGTRGTGELFF,TGTGCCAGCAGGAAGACCGGGACTAGAGGGACCGGGGAGCTGTTTTTT
TRBJ2-7,TRBV27,TRBD1,NA,CASSPTGDAIYEQYF,TGTGCCAGCAGTCCTACAGGGGACGCTATCTACGAGCAGTACTTC
TRBJ2-5,TRBV20-1,TRBD2,few,CSAEAPVWASGRALPETQYF,TGCAGTGCCGAGGCCCCTGTGTGGGCTAGCGGGAGGGCCTTACCAGAGACCCAGTACTTC
TRBJ1-1,TRBV7-2,NA,NA,CASSRSVSKNTEAFF,TGTGCCAGCAGCCGGTCAGTCAGTAAGAACACTGAAGCTTTCTTT
TRBJ1-5,TRBV12-3/TRBV12-4,NA,many,CASSRSWGQPQHF,TGTGCCAGCAGTCGGAGTTGGGGTCAGCCCCAGCATTTT
TRBJ2-5,TRBV7-8,NA,many,CASSLARQQETQYF,TGTGCCAGCAGCTTAGCGAGGCAGCAAGAGACCCAGTACTTC
TRBJ1-2,TRBV27,NA,many,CASSQTGSDYGYTF,TGTGCCAGCAGTCAAACAGGGAGTGACTATGGCTACACCTTC
TRBJ1-2,TRBV28,NA,NA,CASSTPLTSAYGYTF,TGTGCCAGTTCAACCCCTTTGACATCGGCCTATGGCTACACCTTC
TRBJ2-7,TRBV6-1,NA,NA,CASSAGSRGRAEQYF,TGTGCCAGCAGTGCAGGGTCCAGAGGCAGGGCCGAGCAGTACTTC
TRBJ1-1,TRBV24-1,NA,few,CATQVGAGANTEAFF,TGTGCCACCCAGGTAGGGGCAGGGGCGAACACTGAAGCTTTCTTT
TRBJ2-5,TRBV7-2,TRBD1,NA,CASSSHPVQGRETQYF,TGTGCCAGCAGCTCCCACCCGGTACAGGGGAGAGAGACCCAGTACTTC
TRBJ2-7,TRBV3-1,NA,many,CASSQGTLTTYEQYF,TGTGCCAGCAGCCAAGGGACCCTCACCACCTACGAGCAGTACTTC
TRBJ1-1,TRBV15,NA,many,CATSRERVRNTEAFF,TGTGCCACCAGCAGAGAGCGGGTCAGGAACACTGAAGCTTTCTTT
TRBJ1-1,TRBV6-1,TRBD1,many,CASRPRGGTGMNTEAFF,TGTGCCAGCAGGCCACGGGGAGGGACAGGTATGAACACTGAAGCTTTCTTT
TRBJ2-2,TRBV7-3,NA,few,CASSLTLGTLSGGELFF,TGTGCCAGCAGCTTAACCCTCGGGACTCTTTCTGGCGGGGAGCTGTTTTTT
TRBJ2-5,TRBV12-3/TRBV12-4,NA,few,CASSSPQRYQETQYF,TGTGCCAGCAGTTCTCCCCAGCGGTACCAAGAGACCCAGTACTTC
TRBJ1-1,TRBV5-1,NA,NA,CASSSGQSMNTEAFF,TGCGCCAGCAGCTCCGGACAGAGCATGAACACTGAAGCTTTCTTT
TRBJ2-2,TRBV28,NA,many,CASSFWGELFF,TGTGCCAGCAGTTTCTGGGGGGAGCTGTTTTTT
TRBJ2-5,TRBV6-1,TRBD1,NA,CASSSRDRGGETQYF,TGTGCCAGCAGTAGCCGGGACAGGGGAGGAGAGACCCAGTACTTC
TRBJ2-2,TRBV20-1,TRBD1,many,CSARGQGPGELFF,TGCAGTGCTAGGGGACAGGGTCCCGGGGAGCTGTTTTTT
TRBJ1-3,TRBV9,NA,many,CASSARGSSGNTIYF,TGTGCCAGCAGCGCTCGGGGTTCCTCTGGAAACACCATATATTTT
TRBJ2-7,TRBV12-3/TRBV12-4,NA,once,CASSLALAQGGTYEQYF,TGTGCCAGCAGTTTAGCGTTAGCGCAGGGTGGTACCTACGAGCAGTACTTC
TRBJ2-7,TRBV27,NA,NA,CASSLVSSGNEQYF,TGTGCCAGCAGTTTAGTGTCCTCAGGGAACGAGCAGTACTTC
TRBJ2-2,TRBV19,NA,many,CASSPSRRAGELFF,TGTGCCAGTAGCCCGAGTAGGAGGGCCGGGGAGCTGTTTTTT
TRBJ2-3,TRBV24-1,NA,many,CATSDLGTPRLTDTQYF,TGTGCCACCAGTGATTTGGGGACCCCGCGCCTCACAGATACGCAGTATTTT
TRBJ1-5,TRBV10-1,TRBD1,NA,CASSVDTLRGSNQPQHF,TGCGCCAGCAGTGTGGACACCCTCAGGGGGAGCAATCAGCCCCAGCATTTT
TRBJ2-7,TRBV6-5,TRBD2,NA,CASSSYEPGGVVYEQYF,TGTGCCAGCAGTTCCTACGAGCCTGGGGGGGTGGTCTACGAGCAGTACTTC
TRBJ1-1,TRBV2,NA,many,CASSETRGGNTEAFF,TGTGCCAGCAGTGAAACTAGGGGAGGGAACACTGAAGCTTTCTTT
TRBJ1-1,TRBV19,TRBD1,many,CASSMTGGAGTEAFF,TGTGCCAGTAGTATGACAGGGGGCGCGGGAACTGAAGCTTTCTTT
TRBJ2-6,TRBV24-1,NA,NA,CAISDTGLSGANVLTF,TGTGCCATCAGTGACACAGGACTCTCTGGGGCCAACGTCCTGACTTTC
TRBJ2-2,TRBV12-3/TRBV12-4,TRBD1,many,CASSIGTGRTGELFF,TGTGCCAGCAGTATCGGGACAGGGCGGACCGGGGAGCTGTTTTTT
TRBJ2-7,TRBV24-1,TRBD1,once,CATSDPNDRAPSYEQYF,TGTGCCACCAGTGACCCAAATGACAGGGCACCTTCCTACGAGCAGTACTTC
TRBJ1-2,TRBV7-3,NA,many,CASSFRDPANYGYTF,TGTGCCAGCAGCTTCCGGGACCCTGCTAACTATGGCTACACCTTC
TRBJ2-7,TRBV13,NA,once,CASSHRGAAYYEQYF,TGTGCCAGCAGCCACCGGGGGGCTGCCTATTACGAGCAGTACTTC
TRBJ1-1,TRBV6-2/TRBV6-3,NA,NA,CASMYVNTEAFF,TGTGCCAGCATGTACGTGAACACTGAAGCTTTCTTT
TRBJ1-5,TRBV5-1,TRBD1,NA,CASSLGLSTGRNQPQHF,TGCGCCAGCAGCTTGGGCCTCTCGACAGGGCGCAATCAGCCCCAGCATTTT
TRBJ2-7,TRBV9,NA,NA,CASSVGPGGNYEQYF,TGTGCCAGCAGCGTAGGCCCCGGGGGCAACTACGAGCAGTACTTC
TRBJ2-2,TRBV7-2,NA,many,CASSRGGPTRELFF,TGTGCCAGCAGCCGTGGGGGACCGACGAGGGAGCTGTTTTTT
TRBJ2-7,TRBV28,TRBD2,many,CASRRPGLAGYEQYF,TGTGCCAGCAGACGCCCGGGACTAGCGGGTTACGAGCAGTACTTC
TRBJ2-2,TRBV24-1,NA,many,CATSDRISGASGELFF,TGTGCCACCAGTGATCGGATATCTGGGGCTTCCGGGGAGCTGTTTTTT
TRBJ1-2,TRBV7-9,NA,many,CASSEGPYYGYTF,TGTGCCAGCAGCGAAGGGCCCTACTATGGCTACACCTTC
TRBJ1-1,TRBV12-5,NA,NA,CASGRTAQVMNTEAFF,TGTGCTAGTGGCCGAACTGCGCAGGTAATGAACACTGAAGCTTTCTTT
TRBJ2-7,TRBV15,TRBD1,many,CATSGGDRFYEQYF,TGTGCCACCAGCGGAGGGGACAGGTTTTACGAGCAGTACTTC
TRBJ2-2,TRBV11-1,NA,many,CASSQGQAPAELFF,TGTGCCAGCAGCCAGGGGCAAGCACCGGCGGAGCTGTTTTTT
TRBJ1-1,TRBV7-2,NA,many,CASRLQSSNTEAFF,TGTGCCAGCAGGTTACAGTCATCTAACACTGAAGCTTTCTTT
TRBJ2-4,TRBV2,NA,many,CASRDSRLAKNIQYF,TGTGCCAGCAGGGACTCGCGGCTAGCCAAAAACATTCAGTACTTC
TRBJ2-7,TRBV4-2,TRBD2,many,CASSQEAGVDEQYF,TGTGCCAGCAGCCAAGAGGCGGGAGTGGACGAGCAGTACTTC
TRBJ2-2,TRBV6-5,NA,many,CASSRYTGSTGELFF,TGTGCCAGCAGTCGATACACAGGGAGCACCGGGGAGCTGTTTTTT
TRBJ2-5,TRBV12-3/TRBV12-4,TRBD1,NA,CASSKPGTGIRETQYF,TGTGCCAGCAGTAAGCCCGGGACAGGGATCAGAGAGACCCAGTACTTC
TRBJ2-5,TRBV15,NA,many,CATSRGSGGVLQETQYF,TGTGCCACCAGCAGAGGGTCGGGGGGCGTACTCCAAGAGACCCAGTACTTC
TRBJ1-1,TRBV12-3/TRBV12-4,NA,many,CASNLGVTGTEAFF,TGTGCCAGCAATTTGGGTGTCACAGGGACTGAAGCTTTCTTT
TRBJ2-7,TRBV5-1,NA,NA,CASSTGTGTHEQYF,TGCGCCAGCAGCACCGGAACAGGGACCCACGAGCAGTACTTC
TRBJ2-3,TRBV28,NA,many,CASSWVRSSFSTDTQYF,TGTGCCAGCAGTTGGGTCCGCTCATCCTTTAGCACAGATACGCAGTATTTT